This is a list of T cell receptor beta chains from one sample in a study of cytomegalovirus exposure and HLA in healthy donors. TCRdb's copy holds only in-frame clones and misses some; the assay was immunoSEQ multiplex PCR. Seen here are approximately 100,000 clones, about 80% observed once, and the top ten hold around 4.1%. The sample taken for sequencing was PBMCs. These TCRs come from a man aged 40-55 years in good health and CMV-seronegative. Each CDR3 is given with its conserved first and last residue. Fields, in order: V gene, CDR3 protein.

v_call: TRBV6-1
cdr3_aa: CASALHRSYNSPLHF

v_call: TRBV6-5
cdr3_aa: CASSYSGVATNEKLFF

v_call: TRBV6-5
cdr3_aa: CASSAHRRPYGYTF

v_call: TRBV7-9
cdr3_aa: CASSLVGGRNQPQHF

v_call: TRBV28
cdr3_aa: CASSLKAGGPRGGYTF

v_call: TRBV15
cdr3_aa: CATSRGGTSRGYTF

v_call: TRBV30
cdr3_aa: CAFLRSGGNEQFF

v_call: TRBV30
cdr3_aa: CAWSHGQPLGTQYF

v_call: TRBV27
cdr3_aa: CASSARTGANYGYTF

v_call: TRBV7-3
cdr3_aa: CASVGLPNTEAFF

v_call: TRBV15
cdr3_aa: CATSSRVNTEAFF

v_call: TRBV7-9
cdr3_aa: CASSLGQGLTEAFF

v_call: TRBV2
cdr3_aa: CASAGRPEVYEQYF

v_call: TRBV28
cdr3_aa: CASSPGTVNTGELFF

v_call: TRBV7-9
cdr3_aa: CSSSLGSDIDYGYTF

v_call: TRBV7-8
cdr3_aa: CASSLEVAFEAFF

v_call: TRBV2
cdr3_aa: CASSGTGGADTQYF

v_call: TRBV7-2
cdr3_aa: CASSTGTGRYGYTF

v_call: TRBV2
cdr3_aa: CASSRDSSYNEQFF

v_call: TRBV20-1
cdr3_aa: CSAGGADTQYF

v_call: TRBV5-1
cdr3_aa: CASSLAGSYGYTF

v_call: TRBV7-9
cdr3_aa: CASSLGRRFDEQYF

v_call: TRBV27
cdr3_aa: CASTGGGNEAFF

v_call: TRBV6-5
cdr3_aa: CASSSLGGGSNQPQHF

v_call: TRBV2
cdr3_aa: CASMLATSTDTQYF

v_call: TRBV6-4
cdr3_aa: CASSDPNTGEQFF

v_call: TRBV2
cdr3_aa: CASYAGDTGELFF

v_call: TRBV5-1
cdr3_aa: CASSLDGRGLGYNEQFF

v_call: TRBV19
cdr3_aa: CASSDRVGFTGELFF

v_call: TRBV30
cdr3_aa: CAWSGLAGGTDTQYF

v_call: TRBV9
cdr3_aa: CASSARTSGLPYNEQFF

v_call: TRBV7-9
cdr3_aa: CASSWGTSGGASPNEQFF

v_call: TRBV6-1
cdr3_aa: CASREWTARENSPLHF

v_call: TRBV6-5
cdr3_aa: CARVTGTGCFDTQYF

v_call: TRBV10-2
cdr3_aa: CASSEPPYRSSYNEQFF

v_call: TRBV5-1
cdr3_aa: CASSLEGTGEGYGYTF

v_call: TRBV9
cdr3_aa: CASSVAQLSSTDTQYF

v_call: TRBV27
cdr3_aa: CASSATRSTGGRGEQYF

v_call: TRBV5-1
cdr3_aa: CASSRGGQAFNSPLHF

v_call: TRBV28
cdr3_aa: CASSSPRTEKAFF